The source of this T cell receptor beta chain is a study of blood T cell repertoires in COVID-19. In the study overall: Acute and convalescent COVID-19 samples came from the United States, Italy and Spain.

Assignments of participants to cohorts depended upon their own reported clinical history. The ends were cut back, 6 bases at V and 0 bases at J, with 12 bases in the middle. The CDR3 totals 14 residues. Per the germline V gene, CDR1 is LNHNV and CDR2 is YYDKDF (reference sequence). Libraries were prepared by immunoSEQ multiplex PCR; TCRdb keeps only in-frame clonotypes and omits some of them. The table has about 300,000 clones, 85% to 90% seen once. This clone was counted a few times. What was sequenced was PBMCs or T cells enriched from blood (not recorded which). The chain recombines TRBV15 with TRBJ2-7, with D possibly matching TRBD1 (6 bases). The sequence was collected from a woman aged 18-29 years with acute COVID-19. DNA of the CDR3: TGTGCCACCAGACGGGACACTCTCTCCTACGAGCAGTACTTC. Its translation: CATRRDTLSYEQYF.